The present TCR beta chain was sequenced within a study of CD8 T cells in ankylosing spondylitis. This CDR3 has 12 amino acids. J gave up 10 bases and V 7 bases, and 5 bases lay outside the gene matches. The germline V gene has CDR1 SQVTM and CDR2 ANQGSEA. A few counts support this clonotype. TCRdb redid the calling of the 5' RACE reads with MiXCR, one entry per CDR3 protein. The repertoire holds 250,000 to 350,000 distinct CDR3 sequences, with around 20% as singletons. The receptor was derived from a male donor with ankylosing spondylitis or in good health (not recorded which). V usage is TRBV29-1 and J usage is TRBJ1-4; 11 nucleotides agree with TRBD1. Sequenced sample: blood, either unsorted or a sorted T cell fraction (not recorded which). CDR3 loop: CSGGQGAGKLFF. For the CDR3, the DNA is TGCAGCGGTGGACAGGGGGCGGGAAAACTGTTTTTT. The full variable domain, its missing parts supplied by reference TRBV29-1 and TRBJ1-4, is SAVISQKPSRDICQRGTSLTIQCQVDSQVTMMFWYRQQPGQSLTLIATANQGSEATYESGFVIDKFPISRPNLTFSTLTVSNMSPEDSSIYLCSGGQGAGKLFFGSGTQLSVL.